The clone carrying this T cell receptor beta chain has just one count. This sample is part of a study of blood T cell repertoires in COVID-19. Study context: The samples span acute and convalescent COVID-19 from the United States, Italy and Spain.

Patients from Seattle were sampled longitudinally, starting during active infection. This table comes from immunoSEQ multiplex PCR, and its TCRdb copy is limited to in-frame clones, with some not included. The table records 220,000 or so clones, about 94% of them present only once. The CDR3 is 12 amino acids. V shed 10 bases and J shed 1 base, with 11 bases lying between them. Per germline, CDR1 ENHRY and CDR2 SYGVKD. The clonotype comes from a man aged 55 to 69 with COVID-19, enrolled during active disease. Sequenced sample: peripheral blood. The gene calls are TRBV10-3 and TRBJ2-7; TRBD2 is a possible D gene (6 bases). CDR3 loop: CATRGGSYEQYF. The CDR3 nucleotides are TGTGCCACCCGTGGGGGGTCCTACGAGCAGTACTTC.